This T cell receptor (beta chain) emerged from a study of cytomegalovirus exposure and HLA in healthy donors. Primers included in the PCR were 60 Vbeta and 13 Jbeta primers. TCRdb's copy holds only in-frame clones and misses some; the assay was immunoSEQ multiplex PCR. This sample has around 150,000 clones, with roughly three quarters found just once. Nominally healthy donors were sampled, though unrecorded immune exposures were likely. The CDR3 length is 17 residues. V shed 3 bases and J 5 bases; nucleotides not matched to a gene: 14. Germline V gene lookup returns CDR1 SNHLY and CDR2 FYNNEI. The specimen sequenced was PBMCs. V is TRBV2 and J is TRBJ2-5; 8 positions match TRBD1. This receptor was obtained from a man under 40 in good health and CMV-seronegative. This CDR3 is CASSDVAGGEGRETQYF. The CDR3 DNA sequence: TGTGCCAGCAGTGATGTAGCAGGGGGCGAGGGAAGGGAGACCCAGTACTTC.